Shown below are 23 T cell receptor beta chains from a single sample sequenced in a study of memory CD4+ T cells and cytomegalovirus serostatus. The sort gate was single viable CD3+CD4+CD8-CD45RO+ cells for memory CD4+ T cells. The data were produced by immunoSEQ multiplex PCR, yet TCRdb's version contains in-frame clones alone and is incomplete. Altogether some 52,000 clones are present, about 80% being singletons, with the ten largest covering around 1.5%. Specimen: memory CD4+ T cells from blood. All receptors come from an adult in good health and CMV-seropositive.

This clone turned up a few times. The rearrangement uses TRBV6-6 and TRBJ2-3; D uncertain. The CDR3 length is 14 residues. The V end was cut by 0 bases, the J end by 4 bases, with 8 bases between. The germline V gene has CDR1 MNHNY and CDR2 SVGAGI (reference sequence). The CDR3 DNA sequence: TGTGCCAGCAGTTACTCCGAAGGTTCAGATACGCAGTATTTT. As protein: CASSYSEGSDTQYF.

The DNA of the CDR3 is TGCGCCACCTCGACGGACGATAAAGAAGGCTACACCTTC. Translated: CATSTDDKEGYTF. The V call is TRBV10-2, the J call TRBJ1-2; no firm D call. Germline assignment: CDR1 WSHSY and CDR2 SAAADI. The CDR3 runs to 13 residues. Trimming removed 10 bases from V and 8 bases from J, with 20 bases in between.

The chain links TRBV14 to TRBJ1-5, with D unresolved. The CDR3 has 14 residues. CDR1 is SGHDN, CDR2 FVKESK, per germline. Trimming shortened V by 4 bases and J by 3 bases, and 10 bases separated the two germline ends. This CDR3 is CASSRSGLNQPQHF. In nucleotides, the CDR3 is TGTGCCAGCAGCCGTTCCGGTCTCAATCAGCCCCAGCATTTT.

The chain is built from TRBV6-5 and TRBJ2-2; 7 positions agree with TRBD2. This CDR3 comprises 16 residues. Looked up from germline, CDR1 is MNHEY and CDR2 is SVGAGI. The J segment lost 6 bases and the V segment lost 3 bases, leaving 10 bases of the junction unmatched. CDR3 protein: CASSYLGGYQAGELFF. The CDR3 region has the DNA TGTGCCAGCAGTTATTTGGGGGGGTATCAGGCCGGGGAGCTGTTTTTT.

Comment on this clone: At the DNA level, this CDR3 is encoded by other sequences in the same sample as well. V is TRBV5-1 and J is TRBJ1-1, with D perhaps matching TRBD1 (5 bases). Looked up from germline, CDR1 is SGHRS and CDR2 is YFSETQ. Trimming stripped 0 bases from V and 1 base from J, with 10 bases between. This CDR3 spans 15 amino acids. CDR3 sequence (DNA): TGCGCCAGCAGCTTGGATGGTCAGGGGAACACTGAAGCTTTCTTT. This codes for CASSLDGQGNTEAFF.

V gene TRBV14 combines with J gene TRBJ2-1, with TRBD2 matching over 8 bases. CDR3 length equals 15 residues. Trimming took 0 bases from V and 2 from J; bases not matched to a gene: 0. Germline lookup yields CDR1 SGHDN and CDR2 FVKESK. The chain's CDR3 is CASSQELAAYNEQFF. CDR3 nucleotides: TGTGCCAGCAGCCAAGAACTAGCGGCCTACAATGAGCAGTTCTTC.

The chain recombines TRBV9 with TRBJ1-1; weak D call: TRBD1 (6 bases). The CDR3 consists of 14 residues. The germline V and J ends were trimmed by 1 base and 0 bases, with 7 bases remaining between them. Germline CDR1 is SGDLS and CDR2 is YYNGEE. This CDR3 reads CASSVQGMNTEAFF. In nucleotides, the CDR3 is TGTGCCAGCAGCGTACAGGGGATGAACACTGAAGCTTTCTTT.

The J gene is TRBJ1-2, the V gene TRBV6-6; the D gene is possibly TRBD1 (6 bases). Trimming removed 8 bases from V and 3 bases from J, with 13 bases in between. There are 13 residues in the CDR3. The germline V gene encodes CDR1 MNHNY and CDR2 SVGAGI (reference sequence). CDR3 sequence reads: CASGRDTYYGYTF. DNA of the CDR3: TGTGCCAGCGGACGGGACACCTACTATGGCTACACCTTC.

The chain employs TRBV11-3 and TRBJ2-2; a possible D gene is TRBD1 (6 bases). This CDR3 comprises 14 residues. V lost 6 bases and J lost 1, with 9 bases in between. Germline CDR1 and CDR2: SGHNT and YENEEA. CDR3 coding DNA: TGTGCCAGCAGAACGGACAGGAACACCGGGGAGCTGTTTTTT. It encodes CASRTDRNTGELFF. Drawing the rest from reference TRBV11-3 and TRBJ2-2, the complete variable domain is EAGVVQSPRYKIIEKKQPVAFWCNPISGHNTLYWYLQNLGQGPELLIRYENEEAVDDSQLPKDRFSAERLKGVDSTLKIQPAELGDSAVYLCASRTDRNTGELFFGEGSRLTVL.

The chain recombines TRBV12-5 with TRBJ1-2; possibly TRBD1 for D (5 bases). The V and J ends lost 7 bases and 8 bases respectively, with 14 bases between them. The germline CDR1 and CDR2 sequences are LGHNT and FRNRAP. The CDR3 sequence is 12 residues long. The CDR3 DNA sequence: TGTGCTAGTGCCTTGGGGGGTTTGGGCTACACCTTC. As protein: CASALGGLGYTF. Full variable domain (missing parts from reference TRBV12-5 and TRBJ1-2): DARVTQTPRHKVTEMGQEVTMRCQPILGHNTVFWYRQTMMQGLELLAYFRNRAPLDDSGMPKDRFSAEMPDATLATLKIQPSEPRDSAVYFCASALGGLGYTFGSGTRLTVV.

The J gene is TRBJ1-5, the V gene TRBV19, with TRBD1 as a possible D gene (6 bases). Germline CDR1 LNHDA, CDR2 SQIVND (reference sequence). Deletions cut 0 bases from V and 2 bases from J, with 17 bases between. The CDR3 loop spans 18 amino acids. CDR3 sequence: CASSIDAGGRRRNQPQHF. In DNA, the CDR3 is TGTGCCAGTAGTATAGACGCCGGGGGGCGGCGCCGCAATCAGCCCCAGCATTTT.

The rearrangement joins TRBV7-8 to TRBJ1-1, with TRBD1 identical over 9 bases. CDR1 is SGHVS and CDR2 is FQNEAQ in the germline V gene. Losses at the gene ends were 2 bases for V and 4 bases for J; bases not matched to a gene: 14. CDR3 length equals 18 residues. The CDR3 sequence is CASSLLAGTGSRSTEAFF. In DNA form, the CDR3 reads TGTGCCAGCAGCTTATTAGCCGGGACAGGGAGTAGGAGCACTGAAGCTTTCTTT.

This chain uses TRBV7-2 with TRBJ1-1; TRBD1 matches 9 bases. Per the germline V gene, CDR1 is SGHTA and CDR2 is FQGNSA. V shed 7 bases and J 3 bases; nucleotides not matched to a gene: 21. The CDR3 has 19 residues. CDR3 sequence reads: CASNPRDRDRDRMDTEAFF. In nucleotides, the CDR3 is TGTGCCAGCAACCCTAGGGACCGGGACAGGGATAGGATGGACACTGAAGCTTTCTTT.

The rearrangement uses TRBV28 and TRBJ1-3, with D possibly being TRBD1 (6 bases). Trimming pared 5 bases from V and 8 bases from J, leaving 10 bases between. The germline V gene has CDR1 MDHEN and CDR2 SYDVKM. The CDR3 sequence is 12 residues long. The CDR3 nucleotides read TGTGCCAGCAGTGGCGGGGGCGACACCATATATTTT. Translation: CASSGGGDTIYF.

This clone occurred a few times. The J gene is TRBJ1-2, the V gene TRBV19; D is ambiguous. Trimming took off 5 bases at V and 0 bases at J, with 16 bases between the two ends. The length of the CDR3 is 16 residues. Germline values: CDR1 LNHDA, CDR2 SQIVND (reference sequence). The CDR3 coding sequence is TGTGCCAGTAGTTCTCGCAGCCACAGAACTAACTATGGCTACACCTTC. It specifies CASSSRSHRTNYGYTF.

V is TRBV19 and J is TRBJ2-1; TRBD2 aligns across 8 bases. The CDR3 totals 17 residues. Per the germline V gene, CDR1 is LNHDA and CDR2 is SQIVND (reference sequence). Unmatched junction bases numbered 16, after V lost 5 bases and J lost 7 bases. The chain's CDR3 is CASSPPPLGLAVNEQFF. The CDR3 DNA follows: TGTGCCAGTAGTCCTCCCCCGTTAGGACTAGCTGTGAATGAGCAGTTCTTC. Based on the CDR3 plus reference TRBV19 and TRBJ2-1, the full variable domain is DGGITQSPKYLFRKEGQNVTLSCEQNLNHDAMYWYRQDPGQGLRLIYYSQIVNDFQKGDIAEGYSVSREKKESFPLTVTSAQKNPTAFYLCASSPPPLGLAVNEQFFGPGTRLTVL.

The gene calls are TRBV7-9 and TRBJ1-4, with 7 bases aligning to TRBD1. CDR3 size: 14 residues. From germline, CDR1 is SEHNR and CDR2 FQNEAQ (reference sequence). V lost 1 base and J lost 8; bases outside the gene matches: 4. DNA of the CDR3: TGTGCCAGCAGCTTAGGGGGACAGCAAGAAAAACTGTTTTTT. Translated, it gives CASSLGGQQEKLFF. Variable domain in full (rest from reference TRBV7-9 and TRBJ1-4): DTGVSQNPRHKITKRGQNVTFRCDPISEHNRLYWYRQTLGQGPEFLTYFQNEAQLEKSRLLSDRFSAERPKGSFSTLEIQRTEQGDSAMYLCASSLGGQQEKLFFGSGTQLSVL.

V usage is TRBV2 and J usage is TRBJ1-2; TRBD1 matches at 7 bases. The J segment lost 2 bases and the V segment lost 3 bases, leaving 0 bases of the junction unmatched. Germline assignment: CDR1 SNHLY and CDR2 FYNNEI. There are 13 residues in the CDR3. The CDR3 bases are TGTGCCAGCAGTGACAGGGGGAACTATGGCTACACCTTC. This sequence encodes CASSDRGNYGYTF.

The chain has TRBV20-1 and TRBJ2-1, with TRBD1 as a possible D gene (6 bases). Germline CDR1 is DFQATT and CDR2 is SNEGSKA (reference sequence). V lost 6 bases and J 5 bases, leaving 8 bases between the germline ends. There are 11 residues in the CDR3. The CDR3 loop reads CSAHRDNEQFF. DNA for the CDR3: TGCAGTGCCCACAGGGACAATGAGCAGTTCTTC.

The J gene is TRBJ1-2, the V gene TRBV4-3, with TRBD1 identical over 7 bases. Germline V gene lookup returns CDR1 LGHNA and CDR2 YSLEER. V lost 1 base and J lost 4; bases outside the gene matches: 6. The CDR3 covers 15 residues. CDR3 coding DNA: TGCGCCAGCAGCCAAGCGGGACAGCCAACCTATGGCTACACCTTC. It is translated as CASSQAGQPTYGYTF.

V and J are TRBV7-2 and TRBJ1-6; D is possibly TRBD1 (5 bases). The V and J ends lost 5 bases and 6 bases respectively, with 14 bases between them. Germline V CDR1 and CDR2: SGHTA, FQGNSA. The CDR3 contains 15 residues. CDR3 in DNA: TGTGCCAGCAGCCCCTGGGGCAGTGTTAATTCACCCCTCCACTTT. Its protein product is CASSPWGSVNSPLHF.

The CDR3 DNA follows: TGTGCCAGCAGCTCTGGAGCAAGGGGGACTAACTATGGCTACACCTTC. This codes for CASSSGARGTNYGYTF. V usage is TRBV5-6 and J usage is TRBJ1-2; D perhaps matches TRBD1 (6 bases). With 3 bases removed from V and 0 bases from J, the gap between germline ends came to 15 bases. CDR3 length: 16 residues. Germline V gene lookup returns CDR1 SGHDT and CDR2 YYEEEE.

The chain joins TRBV7-3 to TRBJ1-1; TRBD1 might be the D (6 bases). The V end was cut by 4 bases, the J end by 7 bases, with 25 bases between. CDR1 and CDR2 (germline): SGHTA, FQGTGA. CDR3 length: 17 amino acids. For the CDR3, the DNA is TGTGCCAGCAGCTCTACAGGAAGGCTTACAGGGTCGAGTGAAGCTTTCTTT. The encoded protein is CASSSTGRLTGSSEAFF. The variable domain in full, with the rest retrieved from reference TRBV7-3 and TRBJ1-1, is GAGVSQTPSNKVTEKGKYVELRCDPISGHTALYWYRQSLGQGPEFLIYFQGTGAADDSGLPNDRFFAVRPEGSVSTLKIQRTERGDSAVYLCASSSTGRLTGSSEAFFGQGTRLTVV.